Detailed here is one TCR beta chain. Its cognate antigen is unknown. The entry originates in a study of cytomegalovirus exposure and HLA in healthy donors. The wider study: Of all 398 donors who were genotyped, 70% to 85% belonged to the Caucasian-associated ancestry cluster. Study-wide results and limits: Specificity for CMV antigens was confirmed in vitro for a few of the CMV-associated chains. Productive rates of about 87% or about 30% were seen for most TCR beta V segments in an earlier analysis. A classifier reportedly called cytomegalovirus status with high sensitivity and specificity.

V lost 3 bases, J lost 7 bases, and 13 bases stayed unmatched. Germline CDR1 reads MNHEY; CDR2 reads SVGAGI. CDR3 length: 16 amino acids. The primer mix had 60 Vbeta and 13 Jbeta primers. TCRdb keeps only in-frame clones here, not all; method: immunoSEQ multiplex PCR. In the table there are under 150,000 clones, around three quarters of which are singletons. The sequence derives from a woman in her fifties or sixties in good health and CMV-seronegative. The sequencing input was PBMCs. This sequence joins TRBV6-5 and TRBJ2-5; 8 nucleotides line up with TRBD1. CDR3 sequence reads: CASSYLRTGRDGTQYF. Here the CDR3 DNA reads TGTGCCAGCAGTTATCTTCGGACAGGGCGGGATGGGACCCAGTACTTC.